A selection of T cell receptor beta chains follows, all from one sample in a study of PD-1 blockade in classical Hodgkin lymphoma. The method was immunoSEQ multiplex PCR; TCRdb's version includes in-frame clones alone and lacks a portion of them. The sample lists more than 95,000 clones; around nine tenths were seen once. The sequencing used peripheral blood mononuclear cells (PBMCs), collected before the fourth cycle of nivolumab. The receptors come from a human donor with classical Hodgkin lymphoma. CDR3s include the opening cysteine and the closing phenylalanine or tryptophan. The order of the fields is V gene, D gene, J gene, clone size, CDR3 DNA, CDR3 protein. The D gene is left open where the match is weak. Size tells how often a clone was seen (once, few, many) or the class of an expanded clone, and some rows leave it out.

TRBV19	TRBD1	TRBJ1-2	NA	TGTGCCAGTAGTACCACAGGGGGCATTGATGGCTACACCTTC	CASSTTGGIDGYTF
TRBV7-6	TRBD2	TRBJ2-3	NA	TGTGCCAGCAGCTTAGCGCGGACTAGCGGGAGTAGAACATCAGATACGCAGTATTTT	CASSLARTSGSRTSDTQYF
TRBV4-2	NA	TRBJ1-5	NA	TGTGCCAGCAGCCAAGATTTGGATCAGCCCCAGCATTTT	CASSQDLDQPQHF
TRBV5-1	NA	TRBJ2-2	NA	TGCGCCAGCAGCTCCTTCGGCAGCCGGGGAGGCACCGGGGAGCTGTTTTTT	CASSSFGSRGGTGELFF
TRBV27	NA	TRBJ1-1	once	TGTGCCAGCCGCTTCACAGCTAGCAACATGAACACTGAAGCTTTCTTT	CASRFTASNMNTEAFF
TRBV15	NA	TRBJ2-2	NA	TGTGCCACCAGCCTTACTAGCGGGGAGCTGTTTTTT	CATSLTSGELFF
TRBV28	NA	TRBJ1-5	once	TGTGCCAGCAGTTTCATAGGGAGCTATAGCAATCAGCCCCAGCATTTT	CASSFIGSYSNQPQHF
TRBV5-5	TRBD1	TRBJ1-3	once	TGTGCCAGCAGCGCTGGACAGGGGATCCTCTCTGGAAACACCATATATTTT	CASSAGQGILSGNTIYF
TRBV27	TRBD2	TRBJ2-5	NA	TGTGCCAGCTCGCGGGGGAGGAACAAAGAGACCCAGTACTTC	CASSRGRNKETQYF
TRBV30	NA	TRBJ2-1	NA	TGTGCCTGGAGTGCGACCACAAATGAGCAGTTCTTC	CAWSATTNEQFF
TRBV7-2	NA	TRBJ1-3	NA	TGTGCCAGCAGCTTAGGACCTGGAAACACCATATATTTT	CASSLGPGNTIYF
TRBV27	NA	TRBJ2-7	NA	TGTGCCAGCAGTTTGGCGGGCGGGGGCGCCTACGAGCAGTACTTC	CASSLAGGGAYEQYF
TRBV11-2	NA	TRBJ2-2	NA	TGTGCCAGCAGCTCCCTGGGCAGTCTTAACACCGGGGAGCTGTTTTTT	CASSSLGSLNTGELFF
TRBV25-1	TRBD2	TRBJ2-1	once	TGTGCCAGCAGTGGCGGGACTAGCGGCTACAATGAGCAGTTCTTC	CASSGGTSGYNEQFF
TRBV6-5	TRBD1	TRBJ1-2	once	TGTGCCAGCAGTTCCTCGACAGGGAGGGACGGCTACACCTTC	CASSSSTGRDGYTF
TRBV12-5	TRBD2	TRBJ2-3	NA	TGTGCTAGTGGTTTGGGTGTGGGGCTAGCGGGAGGAGGGGGCACAGATACGCAGTATTTT	CASGLGVGLAGGGGTDTQYF
TRBV6-1	NA	TRBJ2-7	once	TGTGCCAGCAAGGGACGACTGGACTACGAGCAGTACTTC	CASKGRLDYEQYF
TRBV10-1	TRBD2	TRBJ2-3	NA	TGCGCCAGCAGTGAGTCCCCACTAGCGGGGGACACAGATACGCAGTATTTT	CASSESPLAGDTDTQYF
TRBV11-2	NA	TRBJ1-2	NA	TGTGCCAGCAGCGCCACAACAGGGAACTATGGCTACACCTTC	CASSATTGNYGYTF
TRBV5-1	TRBD2	TRBJ2-2	NA	TGCGCCAGCAGCCCTAGCGGGAGGGCCGGTATTGGGGAGCTGTTTTTT	CASSPSGRAGIGELFF
TRBV7-8	TRBD1	TRBJ1-2	NA	TGTGCCAGCAGCCCTCGGACAGGGGGCTATGGCTACACCTTC	CASSPRTGGYGYTF
TRBV5-4	TRBD2	TRBJ2-1	NA	TGTGCCAGCAGCCCCACTAGCGGGAGGGCCTCCTACAATGAGCAGTTCTTC	CASSPTSGRASYNEQFF
TRBV2	NA	TRBJ2-7	NA	TGTGCCAGTGGGCGGGGCTACGAGCAGTACTTC	CASGRGYEQYF
TRBV4-3	TRBD1	TRBJ1-4	NA	TGCGCCAGCAGCTCCGGGACAGAAAATGAAAAACTGTTTTTT	CASSSGTENEKLFF
TRBV7-2	NA	TRBJ1-1	NA	TGTGCCAGCAGCCCGGGCCCGGGGAAGGTCGGAACTGAAGCTTTCTTT	CASSPGPGKVGTEAFF
TRBV2	TRBD2	TRBJ2-5	once	TGTGCCAGCAGCAGAACAATTGGCGGGAGCCAAGAGACCCAGTACTTC	CASSRTIGGSQETQYF
TRBV30	NA	TRBJ1-1	NA	TGTGCCTGGAACCGTGGGCCGCCGAACACTGAAGCTTTCTTT	CAWNRGPPNTEAFF
TRBV5-8	NA	TRBJ2-3	NA	TGTGCCAGCAGCTCCTACCGGGGCACAGATACGCAGTATTTT	CASSSYRGTDTQYF
TRBV6-1	NA	TRBJ1-1	NA	TGTGCCAGCAGTGAAGTGGGGGACACTGAAGCTTTCTTT	CASSEVGDTEAFF
TRBV6-1	NA	TRBJ2-7	NA	TGTGCCACCGAGGCCATGAGCTCCTACGAGCAGTACTTC	CATEAMSSYEQYF
TRBV5-1	TRBD2	TRBJ2-1	NA	TGCGCCAGCAGGGTGAGTTTCCGGGAGGGGGTCCCCTCCTCCTACAATGAGCAGTTCTTC	CASRVSFREGVPSSYNEQFF
TRBV28	TRBD1	TRBJ1-1	NA	TGTGCCAGCAGTTTAGGGGACAGGCGGATCACTGAAGCTTTCTTT	CASSLGDRRITEAFF
TRBV19	NA	TRBJ2-1	NA	TGTGCCAGTAGTATTAGGCGGGCATTCTACAATGAGCAGTTCTTC	CASSIRRAFYNEQFF
TRBV2	NA	TRBJ2-2	NA	TGTGCCAGCAGTGATGATCAGAACACCGGGGAGCTGTTTTTT	CASSDDQNTGELFF
TRBV6-6	TRBD1	TRBJ2-1	NA	TGTGCCAGCAGCCTGACAGGGCTCCATGAGCAGTTCTTC	CASSLTGLHEQFF
TRBV14	NA	TRBJ1-4	NA	TGTGCCAGCAGCCAAGCAGATGCAACTAATGAAAAACTGTTTTTT	CASSQADATNEKLFF
TRBV7-2	TRBD2	TRBJ2-2	NA	TGTGCCAGCAGCTTAGTAGCGGGAGGCTCCGGGGAGCTGTTTTTT	CASSLVAGGSGELFF
TRBV5-1	TRBD2	TRBJ2-2	NA	TGCGCCAGCAGCTCGGGACTAGCGGGAGCAACCGGGGAGCTGTTTTTT	CASSSGLAGATGELFF
TRBV11-2	NA	TRBJ2-7	NA	TGTGCCAGCAGCTTAAGCGGGGAGCAGTACTTC	CASSLSGEQYF
TRBV6-4	TRBD1	TRBJ1-2	NA	TGTGCCAGCAGTGCCCGCGGGACAGGGGGAGATGGCTACACCTTC	CASSARGTGGDGYTF
TRBV11-3	NA	TRBJ2-1	once	TGTGCCAGCAGCTTAGCAGGGAACCCCTACAATGAGCAGTTCTTC	CASSLAGNPYNEQFF
TRBV5-1	NA	TRBJ1-2	NA	TGCGCCAGCAGCTTTTTGTTCTATGGCTACACCTTC	CASSFLFYGYTF
TRBV10-3	NA	TRBJ2-1	NA	TGTGCCATCAGCGGAAATTCCTACCCCTACAATGAGCAGTTCTTC	CAISGNSYPYNEQFF
TRBV6-1	NA	TRBJ1-3	NA	TGTGCCAGCATCAAACAGGGTAGTGGAAACACCATATATTTT	CASIKQGSGNTIYF
TRBV19	NA	TRBJ1-1	once	TGTGCCAGTAGTGGGACCATGAACACTGAAGCTTTCTTT	CASSGTMNTEAFF
TRBV14	NA	TRBJ2-7	once	TGTGCCAGCAGCCGATTTTCGTTCTGGCCGACGGAAACCTACGAGCAGTACTTC	CASSRFSFWPTETYEQYF
TRBV30	TRBD1	TRBJ2-6	NA	TGTGCCTGGGGTAGACAGGGGGCTGATGGGGCCAACGTCCTGACTTTC	CAWGRQGADGANVLTF
TRBV30	TRBD1	TRBJ2-1	NA	TGTGCCTGGAGTGTACTGACAGGGAGCTCCTACAATGAGCAGTTCTTC	CAWSVLTGSSYNEQFF
TRBV5-4	TRBD2	TRBJ2-1	NA	TGTGCCAGCAGCTTTTCGGGAGGGAGCTACAATGAGCAGTTCTTC	CASSFSGGSYNEQFF
TRBV19	NA	TRBJ2-1	NA	TGTGCCAGTAGGAACTCCGGCGAGCAGTTCTTC	CASRNSGEQFF
TRBV7-9	NA	TRBJ1-1	NA	TGTGCCAGCAGCTCAACGAGGGGGAACATGAACACTGAAGCTTTCTTT	CASSSTRGNMNTEAFF
TRBV6-5	TRBD2	TRBJ2-1	NA	TGTGCAGCTAGGGGCGGGAGTACCTACAATGAGCAGTTCTTC	CAARGGSTYNEQFF
TRBV25-1	NA	TRBJ2-3	NA	TGTGCCAGCAAAGGCAACGAACGCACAGATACGCAGTATTTT	CASKGNERTDTQYF
TRBV7-7	NA	TRBJ2-3	NA	TGTGCCAGCAGCTTAGACACAAGCACAGATACGCAGTATTTT	CASSLDTSTDTQYF
TRBV6-6	TRBD2	TRBJ2-5	NA	TGTGCCAGCAGTTTGAAGCGGGAGGCAGGAGAGACCCAGTACTTC	CASSLKREAGETQYF
TRBV6-1	TRBD1	TRBJ1-2	NA	TGTGCCACCTTTAAGGGACAGGGGTTATACGGCTACACCTTC	CATFKGQGLYGYTF
TRBV7-9	TRBD1	TRBJ1-2	NA	TGTGCCAGCAGTAGGGACAGGGTGTCGAGCTACACCTTC	CASSRDRVSSYTF
TRBV13	NA	TRBJ1-1	NA	TGTGCCAGCACCCGAACGCCTGAAGCTTTCTTT	CASTRTPEAFF
TRBV5-1	NA	TRBJ1-2	NA	TGCGCCAGCAGCTTGGCCAAGCCGGGCGAGGCTTTTAACTATGGCTACACCTTC	CASSLAKPGEAFNYGYTF